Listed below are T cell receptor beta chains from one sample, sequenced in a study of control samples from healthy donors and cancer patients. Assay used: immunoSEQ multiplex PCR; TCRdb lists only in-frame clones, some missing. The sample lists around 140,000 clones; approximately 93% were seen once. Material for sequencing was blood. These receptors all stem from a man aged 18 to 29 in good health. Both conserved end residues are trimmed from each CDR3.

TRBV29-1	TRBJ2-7	SGGTSTYEQY
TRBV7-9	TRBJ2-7	ASSSNLLAEQY
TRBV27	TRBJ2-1	ASGSTAGTPYNEQF
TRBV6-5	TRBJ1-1	ASGREGFTEAF
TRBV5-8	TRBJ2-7	ASSLGQGVVD
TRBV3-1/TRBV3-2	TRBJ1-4	ASSKMFNSEKLF
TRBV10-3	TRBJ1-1	AISESGDYTEAF
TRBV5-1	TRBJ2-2	ASSPQEGGGGGELF
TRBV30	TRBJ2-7	AWGGRGYEQY
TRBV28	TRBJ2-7	ASNPGLESYEQY
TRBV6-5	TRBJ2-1	ASKFPRVGVNEQF
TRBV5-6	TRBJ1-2	ASSGEGMYGYT
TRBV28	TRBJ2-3	ASSLLTDTQY
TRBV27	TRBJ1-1	ASSLSGQGDDGEAF
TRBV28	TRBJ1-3	ASSLKRVGNTIY
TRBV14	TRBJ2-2	ASSLSGGKNTGELF
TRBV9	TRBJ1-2	ASSGDRTNYGYT
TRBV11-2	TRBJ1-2	ASSLGYGGRTDGYT
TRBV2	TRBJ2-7	ATLSGTSSYEQY
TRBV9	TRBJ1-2	ASSVAGARGYT
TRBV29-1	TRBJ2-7	SVVGQGPQY
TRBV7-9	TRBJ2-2	ASSLEGPNTGELF
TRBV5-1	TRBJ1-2	ASSSYADRGDGYT
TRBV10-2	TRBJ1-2	ASSERRGLNYGYT
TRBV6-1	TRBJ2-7	ASSESGTYEQY
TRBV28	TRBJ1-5	ASSLVGQRGNQPQH
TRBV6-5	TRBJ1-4	ASSSPDEKLF
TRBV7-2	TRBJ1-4	ASSLGSATNEKLF
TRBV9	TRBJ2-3	ASSVAAEVAGGSDTQY
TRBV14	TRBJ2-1	ASSQYRSSYNEQF
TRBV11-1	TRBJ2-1	ASSFLANNEQF
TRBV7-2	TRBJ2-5	ASSSPLGQGGETQY
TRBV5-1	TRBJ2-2	ASSLPGELF
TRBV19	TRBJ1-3	ASRGQAAGNTIY
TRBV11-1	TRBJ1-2	ASSGDRGNYGYT
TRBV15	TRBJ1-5	ATSRGAGEDQPQH
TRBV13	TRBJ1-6	ASSFGQGGSPLH
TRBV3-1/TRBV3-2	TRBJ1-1	ASSQGGTEAF
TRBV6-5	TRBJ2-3	ASSYSPGDTDTQY
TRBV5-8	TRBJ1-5	ASSLPRMDSPNQPQH
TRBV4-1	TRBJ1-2	ASSQVGGSNDPNYGYT
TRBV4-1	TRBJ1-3	ASSLRREFGNTIY
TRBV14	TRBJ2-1	ASSQDRRSEQF
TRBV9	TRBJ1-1	ASSESGAAGTEAF
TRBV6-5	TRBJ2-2	ASSLGGATGELF
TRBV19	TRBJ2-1	ASSQAGPPYNEQF
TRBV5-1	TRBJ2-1	ASRENAGEQF
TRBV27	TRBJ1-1	ASSWGTEAF
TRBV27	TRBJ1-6	ASSQQSSYNSPLH
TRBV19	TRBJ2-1	ASSIGRLNEQF
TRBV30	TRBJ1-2	AWSVPGFRDGYT
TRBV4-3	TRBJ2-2	ASSHFRESTGELF
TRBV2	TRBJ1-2	ASTGDGYGYT